This T cell receptor (beta chain) was recovered during a study of cytomegalovirus exposure and HLA in healthy donors. Concerning this clone itself: The target antigen is unknown.

CDR1 and CDR2 (germline): SGHRS, YFSETQ. The CDR3 is 13 amino acids. Trimming stripped 1 base from V and 1 base from J, with 4 bases between. TCRdb's copy holds only in-frame clones and misses some; the assay was immunoSEQ multiplex PCR. Here the sample spans about 120,000 clones, about 84% being singletons. Whole-study findings and limits: There were around 160 TCR beta chains listed as cytomegalovirus-associated.

Sequencing used PBMCs. The sequence was obtained from a man aged 18 to 29 in good health and CMV-seronegative. V and J are TRBV5-1 and TRBJ2-3; no definite D call. The CDR3 loop is CASSLTGTDTQYF. The CDR3 region has the DNA TGCGCCAGCAGCTTGACAGGCACAGATACGCAGTATTTT.